This T cell receptor beta chain originates from a study of blood T cells in healthy people across ages. Study findings and constraints: TCR beta diversity per million T cells fell roughly linearly with age. The study found more naive CD4+ cells and higher diversity in long-lived than aged donors.

The authors isolated at least 6 million PBMCs per sample. The table lists this clonotype with a count of one. Its matching antigen is unknown. A single base separates this from a much larger clone, so it may be a read error. Then a second PCR, running roughly 7 to 11 cycles, was carried out with a sample-barcoded 5' primer and a J-beta primer mix. One entry per CDR3 protein results from TCRdb running MiXCR on the 5' RACE reads. The sample shows about 1.6 million distinct CDR3 sequences, approximately 32% of them seen only once. Sequenced sample: blood. This TCR was sampled from a woman aged 25 to 39 in good health.

The CDR3 DNA sequence: TGTGCCAGCAGCCAAGATTTCTCGTCCTACAAGCAGTACTTC. Its translation: CASSQDFSSYKQYF. This chain connects TRBV4-2 to TRBJ2-7, with no clear D. The CDR3 spans 14 residues. CDR1 is LGHNA and CDR2 is YNFKEQ in the germline V gene.